A single sample is the source of the 27 T cell receptor beta chains below, sequenced in a study of breast tumors, draining lymph nodes, adjacent tissues (dated by TCRdb to the mid-2010s). Lymph node samples came from the axillary draining lymph nodes of breast cancer patients. The library came from multiplex PCR. The reads were generated on an Illumina HiSeq 2000. TCRdb itself trimmed the public reads at Q25 with fastp, ran MiXCR and retained productive beta chains. Every entry covers one CDR3 protein and lists the most common genes and DNA from its rows. The sample includes around 100,000 distinct CDR3 sequences, with around 21% observed a single time. The ten largest clonotypes hold 1% to 1.5% of the sample. Sequencing was done on a sample of axillary lymph node tissue. The receptors were sampled from a female donor with breast cancer. Some clones in this sample may be carry-over from other donors' samples.

This clonotype was counted only a few times. The genes are TRBV12-3 or TRBV12-4 and TRBJ2-3; the match to TRBD2 covers 7 bases. Germline trimming cut 8 bases from V and 8 bases from J; bases unmatched to any gene: 10. The CDR3 runs 13 residues. CDR3 loop: CASRGGDGGTQYF. CDR3 nucleotides: TGTGCCAGCCGGGGAGGGGATGGGGGTACGCAGTATTTT.

As to this clonotype: A much larger clone differs from this one at a single base, so this may be a read error. The chain links TRBV10-3 to TRBJ2-3; TRBD2 aligns across 14 bases. Germline-derived CDR1 and CDR2 are ENHRY and SYGVKD. The CDR3 length is 13 residues. CDR3 DNA: TGTGCCTTCAGAGGGACTAGCGGGAGTGCGCAGTATTTT. Translating it yields CAFRGTSGSAQYF.

This clonotype was observed at least ten times. The chain couples TRBV5-1 to TRBJ2-3, with 10 bases fitting TRBD2. This CDR3 comprises 15 residues. After removal of 4 bases from V and 6 bases from J, the junction contained 8 bases not matched to a gene. CDR1 and CDR2 (germline): SGHRS, YFSETQ. CDR3 nucleotides: TGCGCCAGCAGCCCAGGACTAGCGGTGATGGATACGCAGTATTTT. Protein sequence: CASSPGLAVMDTQYF.

The rearrangement uses TRBV3-1 and TRBJ2-1; no definite D call. Trimming removed 2 bases from V and 2 bases from J, with 7 bases in between. In germline, CDR1 is LGHDT, CDR2 YNNKEL (reference sequence). The CDR3 loop spans 14 amino acids. This chain's CDR3 is CASSQPTTYNEQFF. The CDR3 coding sequence is TGTGCCAGCAGCCAACCGACCACCTACAATGAGCAGTTCTTC.

This clonotype was picked up many times. The CDR3 here is CSAHLAGAGNEQFF. The DNA of the CDR3 is TGCAGTGCTCATCTAGCGGGAGCTGGCAATGAGCAGTTCTTC. The chain employs TRBV20-1 and TRBJ2-1; TRBD2 agrees at 10 bases. The J segment lost 6 bases and the V segment lost 5 bases, leaving 7 bases of the junction unmatched. CDR3 length equals 14 residues. CDR1 is DFQATT, CDR2 SNEGSKA, per germline (reference sequence).

This clonotype was found a few times. This may be a read error, as it is one base from a much larger clone. The J gene is TRBJ2-5, the V gene TRBV9; the match to TRBD2 covers 7 bases. Per germline, CDR1 SGDLS and CDR2 YYNGEE. V lost 0 bases and J lost 6; bases outside the gene matches: 29. This CDR3 region has 22 residues. The CDR3 sequence: CASSVVAGRVYLPSVGLQTQYF. The DNA for the CDR3 is TGTGCCAGCAGCGTAGTGGCGGGGAGGGTCTATCTTCCCTCGGTCGGCCTTCAGACCCAGTACTTC.

This clonotype was recorded a few times. This rearrangement joins TRBV7-9 to TRBJ1-1; D may be TRBD1 (6 bases). V lost 3 bases and J 4 bases, leaving 12 bases between the germline ends. The CDR3 spans 14 residues. Germline CDR1 is SEHNR and CDR2 is FQNEAQ (reference sequence). Written as DNA, the CDR3 is TGTGCCAGCAGCTTGGCAGGGGCGAGCACTGAAGCTTTCTTT. Amino acids: CASSLAGASTEAFF.

The chain joins TRBV3-1 to TRBJ1-2; D unclear. V was shortened by 1 base and J by 1 base, with 7 bases between the two germline ends. The CDR3 has 14 residues. Germline assignment: CDR1 LGHDT and CDR2 YNNKEL (reference sequence). DNA for the CDR3: TGTGCCAGCAGCCAAGGTCAGATTAACTATGGCTACACCTTC. Protein sequence: CASSQGQINYGYTF.

V gene TRBV2 combines with J gene TRBJ2-3; 12 positions match TRBD1. Trimming removed 3 bases from V and 3 bases from J; junction bases left unmatched: 7. CDR3 length: 17 amino acids. In germline, CDR1 is SNHLY, CDR2 FYNNEI. Here the CDR3 reads CASSDGTGGLSTDTQYF. The CDR3, as DNA: TGTGCCAGCAGTGATGGGACAGGGGGCCTGAGTACAGATACGCAGTATTTT.

This clonotype was observed at least ten times. This chain links TRBV28 with TRBJ2-7, with D possibly called TRBD1 or TRBD2 (5 bases each). Germline-derived CDR1 and CDR2 are MDHEN and SYDVKM. This CDR3 is built from 13 residues. The V end lost 3 bases, the J end lost 6 bases, and 12 bases lay between the germline ends. DNA of the CDR3: TGTGCCAGCAGTTTCGGGGACCGCGGCGAGCAGTACTTC. This codes for CASSFGDRGEQYF. The entire variable domain, with the rest obtained from reference TRBV28 and TRBJ2-7, is as follows: DVKVTQSSRYLVKRTGEKVFLECVQDMDHENMFWYRQDPGLGLRLIYFSYDVKMKEKGDIPEGYSVSREKKERFSLILESASTNQTSMYLCASSFGDRGEQYFGPGTRLTVT.

This clonotype was seen repeatedly, ten times or more. The rearrangement joins TRBV12-3 or TRBV12-4 to TRBJ2-1, with TRBD2 matching over 14 bases. V shed 5 bases, J shed 6 bases, and the junction held 6 bases outside the gene matches. This CDR3 has 16 residues. CDR3 DNA sequence: TGTGCCAGCAGTCCAAAGACTAGCGGGGGGGTCAATGAGCAGTTCTTC. Residues: CASSPKTSGGVNEQFF.

This clonotype was observed many times. This sequence joins TRBV7-3 and TRBJ2-5; D unresolved. Trimming removed 2 bases at V and 1 base at J, with 5 bases between. Per the germline V gene, CDR1 is SGHTA and CDR2 is FQGTGA. The CDR3 spans 13 residues. Written as DNA, the CDR3 is TGTGCCAGCAGCTTAGGCGCCCAAGAGACCCAGTACTTC. Translation: CASSLGAQETQYF.

This clonotype came up many times. Written as DNA, the CDR3 is TGTGCCAGCAGCTCGACAGGTGGCAATGAGCAGTTCTTC. Translated, it gives CASSSTGGNEQFF. The chain uses TRBV7-9 and TRBJ2-1; D is possibly TRBD1 (6 bases). This CDR3 is 13 amino acids long. The V gene lost 4 bases and the J gene lost 6 bases, with 10 bases spanning the gap. From germline, CDR1 is SEHNR and CDR2 FQNEAQ (reference sequence).

The table lists this clonotype with a few counts. The chain couples TRBV18 to TRBJ2-5; D not certain. The V and J ends lost 5 bases and 1 base respectively, with 17 bases between them. Germline CDR1 reads KGHSH; CDR2 reads LQKENI. This CDR3 is built from 16 residues. The CDR3 loop is CASSMFVSEAQETQYF. DNA for the CDR3: TGTGCCAGCTCAATGTTCGTCTCTGAGGCCCAAGAGACCCAGTACTTC.

Worth noting for this clonotype: The junction and the germline gene differ at one end; a read error may be behind it. V gene TRBV7-8 combines with J gene TRBJ1-6; no clear D gene. Germline V gene lookup returns CDR1 SGHVS and CDR2 FQNEAQ. The CDR3 covers 13 residues. CDR3 bases: TGTGCCAGCAGCTACAATGCGAATTCACGCCTCCACTTT. Protein product: CASSYNANSRLHF.

Worth noting for this clonotype: Lacking the conserved final phenylalanine or tryptophan, this CDR3 likely reflects a read error. The rearrangement uses TRBV4-2 and TRBJ1-2; 7 nucleotides agree with TRBD1. Germline values: CDR1 LGHNA, CDR2 YNFKEQ. The CDR3 extends over 14 amino acids. J gave up 4 bases and V 6 bases, and 8 bases lay outside the gene matches. The CDR3, as DNA: TGTGCCAGCAGGATGTCTCAGGGGGTCTATGGCTACACCCTC. Translated, it gives CASRMSQGVYGYTL.

This clonotype has a count of ten or more. The chain recombines TRBV20-1 with TRBJ1-6, with D possibly being TRBD1 (6 bases). The V end was cut by 7 bases, the J end by 3 bases, with 13 bases between. Looked up from germline, CDR1 is DFQATT and CDR2 is SNEGSKA (reference sequence). The CDR3 consists of 14 residues. The CDR3 region is CSVLIRGYNSPLHF. The CDR3, as DNA: TGCAGTGTACTTATCAGGGGCTATAATTCACCCCTCCACTTT.

As to this clonotype: A much larger clone sits a single nucleotide away, making a read error possible. This sequence joins TRBV19 and TRBJ2-3; D gene ambiguous. TRBJ1-5 matches the DNA end more closely, so the J call is doubtful. CDR1 LNHDA and CDR2 SQIVND come from the germline V gene (reference sequence). The CDR3 length is 15 residues. The CDR3 reads CASSPFAGGQYTQHF. The CDR3 nucleotides read TGTGCCAGTAGTCCATTTGCGGGAGGGCAATATACGCAGCATTTT.

This clonotype is a singleton in its sample. The chain is built from TRBV18 and TRBJ2-4, with D unclear. The CDR3 loop spans 13 amino acids. Germline loops: CDR1 KGHSH, CDR2 LQKENI. Trimming took 0 bases from V and 2 from J, leaving 2 bases between them. The CDR3 loop is CASSPPTKNIQYF. The CDR3 nucleotides read TGTGCCAGCTCACCACCGACCAAAAACATTCAGTACTTC.

This clonotype was observed at least ten times. This chain joins TRBV24-1 and TRBJ1-5; D is uncertain. The V and J ends lost 4 bases and 6 bases respectively, with 12 bases between them. Germline CDR1 KGHDR, CDR2 SFDVKD. This CDR3 is 14 amino acids long. This chain's CDR3 is CATSEHGEFQPQHF. DNA for the CDR3: TGTGCCACCAGTGAACACGGGGAATTTCAGCCCCAGCATTTT.

On this clonotype: The junction shows a germline mismatch at one end, possibly a read error. The chain recombines TRBV20-1 with TRBJ2-1; no reliable D call. Germline lookup yields CDR1 DFQATT and CDR2 SNEGSKA (reference sequence). The CDR3 has 12 amino acids. DNA for the CDR3: TGCAGTGCTAGAGATCTCGAACGTGAGCAGTCCTTC. This sequence encodes CSARDLEREQSF.

This clonotype was observed many times. The chain carries TRBV5-8 and TRBJ1-2; D unclear. Per germline, CDR1 SGHTS and CDR2 YDEGEE. The CDR3 sequence is 12 residues long. Trimming took off 0 bases at V and 4 bases at J, with 4 bases between the two ends. CDR3 in DNA: TGTGCCAGCAGCTTGGGTCTCTATGGCTACACCTTC. Protein sequence: CASSLGLYGYTF.

This clonotype was counted ten times or more. The chain has TRBV7-9 and TRBJ2-5; possible D gene TRBD1, 6 bases. Trimming stripped 3 bases from V and 5 bases from J, with 16 bases between. This CDR3 contains 15 residues. Germline assignment: CDR1 SEHNR and CDR2 FQNEAQ (reference sequence). CDR3 coding DNA: TGTGCCAGCAGCTTGGCCTGGGGCAGGGGTGAGACCCAGTACTTC. It encodes CASSLAWGRGETQYF.

This clonotype has ten or more counts. V is TRBV28 and J is TRBJ2-7, with 7 nucleotides matching TRBD1. The CDR3 has 16 amino acids. The V gene's germline CDR1 is MDHEN and CDR2 SYDVKM. J gave up 3 bases and V 5 bases, and 13 bases lay outside the gene matches. The CDR3 is CASSPLGTGALYEQYF. The CDR3 DNA reads as TGTGCCAGCAGTCCACTCGGCACAGGGGCACTCTACGAGCAGTACTTC.

At least ten counts were recorded for this clonotype. The junction and the germline gene differ at one end; a read error may be behind it. The rearrangement uses TRBV2 and TRBJ1-5; 8 nucleotides agree with TRBD1. Per germline, CDR1 SNHLY and CDR2 FYNNEI. The CDR3 spans 14 residues. Here the CDR3 reads CASTEQGGRQPQHF. CDR3 DNA sequence: TGTGCCAGCACTGAACAGGGGGGGAGGCAGCCCCAGCATTTT.

This clonotype was seen only once. This sequence may be a read error, since a much larger clone differs from it by one base. The chain is built from TRBV20-1 and TRBJ2-5; TRBD2 matches 9 bases. Germline V gene data show CDR1 as DFQATT and CDR2 as SNEGSKA (reference sequence). Trimming removed 0 bases from V and 1 base from J; junction bases left unmatched: 12. The CDR3 spans 18 residues. The CDR3 spells CSARDEWRLAGLQETQYF. The DNA for the CDR3 is TGCAGTGCTAGAGATGAGTGGCGGCTAGCGGGGCTCCAAGAGACCCAGTACTTC.

Comments on this clonotype: Being one base from a much bigger clone, this may be a read error. The V and J genes are TRBV7-3 and TRBJ2-2, with D possibly TRBD2 on 6 matching bases. Germline lookup yields CDR1 SGHTA and CDR2 FQGTGA. CDR3 length: 13 amino acids. DNA for the CDR3: TGTGCCAGCAGCCCCTCAACGGGCGGGGAGCTGTGTTTT. Residues: CASSPSTGGELCF.